This TCR beta chain appears in the sequencing data of a study of control samples from healthy donors and cancer patients. CDR1 and CDR2 (germline): SNHLY, FYNNEI. The CDR3 contains 15 residues. V dropped 6 bases and J dropped 1 base, with 12 bases sitting between them. Sequenced by immunoSEQ multiplex PCR; TCRdb stores in-frame clones only, minus some. This sample has about 270,000 clones, with around 79% found just once. The specimen sequenced was PBMCs. The TCR comes from a woman aged 55 to 70 with lung cancer. This chain links TRBV2 with TRBJ1-4; a possible D gene is TRBD1 (6 bases). The CDR3 bases are TGTGCCAGCAGGGAACGGGACATAACTAATGAAAAACTGTTTTTT. Its translation: CASRERDITNEKLFF.